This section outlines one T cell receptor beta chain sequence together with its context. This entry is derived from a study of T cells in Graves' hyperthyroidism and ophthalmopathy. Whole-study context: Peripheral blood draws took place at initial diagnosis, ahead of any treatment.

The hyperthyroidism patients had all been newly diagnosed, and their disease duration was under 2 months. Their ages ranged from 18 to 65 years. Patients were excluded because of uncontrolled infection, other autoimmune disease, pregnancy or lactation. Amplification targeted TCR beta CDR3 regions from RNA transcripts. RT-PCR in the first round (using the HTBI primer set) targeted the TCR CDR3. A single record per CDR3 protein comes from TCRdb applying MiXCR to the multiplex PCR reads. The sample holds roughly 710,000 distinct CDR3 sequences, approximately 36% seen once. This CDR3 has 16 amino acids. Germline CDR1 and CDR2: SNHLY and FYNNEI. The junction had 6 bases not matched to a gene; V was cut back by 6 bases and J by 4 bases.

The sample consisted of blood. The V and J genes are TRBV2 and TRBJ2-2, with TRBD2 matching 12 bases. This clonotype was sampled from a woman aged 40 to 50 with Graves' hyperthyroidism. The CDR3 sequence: CASRGTSGLGTGELFF. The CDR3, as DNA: TGTGCCAGCAGGGGGACTAGCGGGCTTGGCACCGGGGAGCTGTTTTTT.